These 26 T cell receptor beta chains share one sample of origin, sequenced in a study of T cell clonality in common variable immunodeficiency. For these receptors, no antigen is known. Study findings and constraints: In common variable immunodeficiency, TCR beta chains reportedly carried fewer deletions and N-nucleotide insertions.

Produced via immunoSEQ multiplex PCR; TCRdb's table is partial and in-frame only. The sample holds several thousand clones, and no clone turns up only once. Sequenced sample: peripheral blood mononuclear cells. These receptors all come from a human donor with common variable immunodeficiency.

Judged by abundance, this clone is large. The CDR3 is cut off 3 residues early in the read; its end comes from the germline J gene. The genes are TRBV13 and TRBJ2-6; 7 bases align to TRBD1. Germline-derived CDR1 and CDR2 are PRHDT and FYEKMQ (reference sequence). This CDR3 is built from 15 residues. After removal of 5 bases from V and 3 bases from J, the junction contained 4 bases not matched to a gene. Incomplete CDR3 DNA: TGTGCCAGCAGCCCGACAGGGCGTGGGGCCAACGTC. Protein sequence: CASSPTGRGANV. The full-length CDR3 reads as CASSPTGRGANVLTF. Filled out from reference TRBV13 and TRBJ2-6, the complete variable domain reads AAGVIQSPRHLIKEKRETATLKCYPIPRHDTVYWYQQGPGQDPQFLISFYEKMQSDKGSIPDRFSAQQFSDYHSELNMSSLELGDSALYFCASSPTGRGANVLTFGAGSRLTVL.

This clone has just a few counts. The read is 3 residues too short to cover the CDR3 end, so that end is filled in from the germline J gene. This chain joins TRBV20-1 and TRBJ2-1, with D unresolved. The CDR3 has 10 amino acids. Germline V gene lookup returns CDR1 DFQATT and CDR2 SNEGSKA (reference sequence). V was cut by 5 bases and J by 7 bases, with 6 bases left in between. The CDR3 bases that were read are TGCAGTGCTTCGGTGAATGAG. Its translation: CSASVNE. The entire CDR3 sequence reads CSASVNEQFF.

Partial CDR3 DNA: TGTGCCAGCAGTCGCAACATTGGGACTAGGGAGACC. Translation: CASSRNIGTRET. The entire CDR3 protein reads CASSRNIGTRETQYF. The V gene is TRBV6-2 or TRBV6-3, the J gene TRBJ2-5, with 8 bases aligning to TRBD2. The DNA ends 3 residues before the CDR3 does, and the rest of the CDR3 is filled in from the germline J gene. Losses at the gene ends were 5 bases for V and 5 bases for J; bases not matched to a gene: 10. The CDR3 runs 15 residues. Per the germline V gene, CDR1 is MNHEY and CDR2 is SVGEGT.

This clone was observed a few times. The read halts 3 residues ahead of the CDR3 end, with the missing end drawn from the germline J gene. The rearrangement uses TRBV7-9 and TRBJ2-7; weak D call: TRBD1 (7 bases). Germline V gene sequence: CDR1 SEHNR, CDR2 FQNEAQ (reference sequence). Trimming removed 2 bases at V and 2 bases at J, with 10 bases between. The CDR3 sequence is 14 residues long. CDR3 residues: CASSLSGGPYEQYF. CDR3 DNA (partial): TGTGCCAGCAGCTTATCAGGGGGGCCCTACGAG.

As concerns this clone: With the read ending 3 residues before the CDR3 end, the germline J gene is used to fill in that end. The chain joins TRBV7-8 to TRBJ2-3; 11 nucleotides agree with TRBD1. The CDR3 runs to 16 residues. Trimming at V came to 3 bases and at J to 5 bases, leaving 7 bases not matched to a gene. Per the germline V gene, CDR1 is SGHVS and CDR2 is FQNEAQ. The DNA read from the CDR3 is TGTGCCAGCAGCTTCGGAACCGGGACAGGGGGAGATACG. Translated, it gives CASSFGTGTGGDT. In full, the CDR3 is CASSFGTGTGGDTQYF.

CDR3 sequence: CAISGDRGGFETQYF. The part of the CDR3 DNA that was read is TGTGCCATCAGTGGGGACAGGGGTGGATTTGAGACC. The V and J genes are TRBV10-3 and TRBJ2-5; 10 bases map to TRBD1. The read halts 3 residues ahead of the CDR3 end, with the missing end drawn from the germline J gene. The V gene's germline CDR1 is ENHRY and CDR2 SYGVKD. This CDR3 has 15 residues. V was pared by 4 bases and J by 5 bases, with 7 bases of the junction left unmatched.

In the case of this clone: Read sequence stops 3 residues before the CDR3 end, and the germline J gene provides the missing end. V gene TRBV7-9 combines with J gene TRBJ1-1; a possible D gene is TRBD1 (6 bases). Germline CDR1 reads SEHNR; CDR2 reads FQNEAQ (reference sequence). CDR3 length: 14 amino acids. The germline V and J ends were trimmed by 5 bases and 1 base, with 11 bases remaining between them. The CDR3 protein is CASSLQGANTEAFF. The DNA read from the CDR3 is TGTGCCAGCAGCCTACAGGGAGCGAACACTGAA.

This clone has more than one count but fewer than ten. The read stops 3 residues short of the end of the CDR3; the missing end is completed from the germline J gene. The V call is TRBV18, the J call TRBJ1-1, with 8 bases aligning to TRBD1. The length of the CDR3 is 13 residues. Germline-derived CDR1 and CDR2 are KGHSH and LQKENI. V dropped 6 bases and J dropped 5; count of bases not matched to a gene: 5. CDR3 sequence: CASSQGARTEAFF. Incomplete CDR3 DNA: TGTGCCAGCTCGCAGGGGGCTCGAACTGAA.

On this clone: The CDR3 end lies 3 residues beyond the end of the read and is filled in from the germline J gene. The gene calls are TRBV2 and TRBJ2-5; D remains unclear. CDR3 length equals 11 residues. V shed 6 bases and J shed 5 bases, with 7 bases lying between them. Germline loops: CDR1 SNHLY, CDR2 FYNNEI. The covered CDR3 bases are TGTGCCAGCAGGAGTGCGGAGACC. This sequence encodes CASRSAET. The full-length CDR3 reads as CASRSAETQYF.

This clone was found a few times. The read finishes 3 residues shy of the CDR3 end, and the germline J gene is used to complete it. This sequence joins TRBV7-9 and TRBJ1-6, with a tentative D call TRBD1 (5 bases). CDR1 SEHNR and CDR2 FQNEAQ come from the germline V gene (reference sequence). This CDR3 region has 15 residues. The V end lost 5 bases, the J end lost 6 bases, and 14 bases lay between the germline ends. CDR3 amino acids: CASSTRSQGNSPLHF. The covered CDR3 bases are TGTGCCAGCAGCACCCGGAGTCAGGGTAATTCACCC.

This clone was detected only a few times. Coverage ceases 3 residues before the CDR3 finishes, and the germline J gene fills in the end. This sequence joins TRBV6-2 or TRBV6-3 and TRBJ2-7; possible D gene TRBD1, 6 bases. The CDR3 extends over 15 amino acids. The germline V gene encodes CDR1 MNHEY and CDR2 SVGEGT. V was trimmed by 7 bases and J by 4 bases, leaving 20 bases between them. The covered CDR3 bases are TGTGCCAGCACCTCGACCAGGGGAGTGGAGTACGAG. It is translated as CASTSTRGVEYE. The entire CDR3 is CASTSTRGVEYEQYF.

Notes on this clone: From the germline J gene comes the end of the CDR3, since the read stops 3 residues before it. This chain joins TRBV18 and TRBJ1-2; maybe TRBD1 (5 bases). The CDR3 has 14 amino acids. Trimming stripped 4 bases from V and 4 bases from J, with 13 bases between. From germline, CDR1 is KGHSH and CDR2 LQKENI. CDR3 region: CASSQGGESYGYTF. The sequenced CDR3 bases are TGTGCCAGCTCACAGGGAGGGGAGAGCTATGGC. Full variable domain (rest looked up from reference TRBV18 and TRBJ1-2): NAGVMQNPRHLVRRRGQEARLRCSPMKGHSHVYWYRQLPEEGLKFMVYLQKENIIDESGMPKERFSAEFPKEGPSILRIQQVVRGDSAAYFCASSQGGESYGYTFGSGTRLTVV.

The CDR3 DNA, read in part, is TGTGCCAGCTCCCAGGGACAGAGAAACACC. Protein sequence: CASSQGQRNT. Given in full, the CDR3 is CASSQGQRNTIYF. The chain couples TRBV18 to TRBJ1-3; 7 bases line up with TRBD1. The read is 3 residues too short to cover the CDR3 end, so that end is filled in from the germline J gene. This CDR3 has 13 residues. CDR1 KGHSH and CDR2 LQKENI come from the germline V gene. V gave up 6 bases and J gave up 5 bases; unmatched junction bases: 4. The whole variable domain, filled in from reference TRBV18 and TRBJ1-3, reads NAGVMQNPRHLVRRRGQEARLRCSPMKGHSHVYWYRQLPEEGLKFMVYLQKENIIDESGMPKERFSAEFPKEGPSILRIQQVVRGDSAAYFCASSQGQRNTIYFGEGSWLTVV.

In regard to this clone: The read terminates 3 residues ahead of where the CDR3 ends, so the germline J gene completes it. This chain connects TRBV6-1 to TRBJ2-5; the match to TRBD2 covers 8 bases. The CDR3 is 16 residues long. CDR1 and CDR2 (germline): MNHNS, SASEGT. Trimming removed 0 bases from V and 7 bases from J; junction bases left unmatched: 10. This CDR3 is CASSEAGKREFGTQYF. The part of the CDR3 DNA that was read is TGTGCCAGCAGTGAAGCGGGGAAGCGGGAGTTTGGGACC.

This clone has only a few counts. The observed sequence ends 3 residues before the CDR3 terminus, with the missing tail filled in from the germline J gene. The rearrangement uses TRBV18 and TRBJ2-1, with 12 positions matching TRBD2. V trimming: 5 bases; J trimming: 6 bases; junction bases outside the gene matches: 8. The CDR3 consists of 16 residues. Germline CDR1 is KGHSH and CDR2 is LQKENI. The DNA read from the CDR3 is TGTGCCAGCTCATCCGGACTAGCGGGGAGGAGCAATGAG. Translating it yields CASSSGLAGRSNE. In full, the CDR3 reads CASSSGLAGRSNEQFF.

This clone occurred a few times. The read halts 3 residues ahead of the CDR3 end, with the missing end drawn from the germline J gene. The chain recombines TRBV6-2 or TRBV6-3 with TRBJ2-7; 8 bases line up with TRBD2. CDR1 is MNHEY, CDR2 SVGEGT, per germline. The V segment lost 4 bases and the J segment 2 bases; nucleotides outside the gene matches: 10. The CDR3 loop spans 16 amino acids. The CDR3 spells CASSSHRLAGTYEQYF. CDR3 DNA (partial): TGTGCCAGCAGTTCGCACCGGCTAGCGGGTACCTACGAG.

This clone turned up a few times. The read finishes 3 residues shy of the CDR3 end, and the germline J gene is used to complete it. The V call is TRBV19, the J call TRBJ2-4; possibly TRBD2 for D (6 bases). Germline-derived CDR1 and CDR2 are LNHDA and SQIVND (reference sequence). Trimming took off 5 bases at V and 8 bases at J, with 19 bases between the two ends. The CDR3 contains 15 residues. The CDR3 here is CASSLGLLKKDIQYF. The sequenced CDR3 bases are TGTGCCAGTAGTCTGGGACTGTTAAAGAAGGACATT.

A few counts support this clone. Read data end 3 residues before the CDR3 end; the end is taken from the germline J gene. V is TRBV7-9 and J is TRBJ2-5; D is unresolved. The ends were cut back, 3 bases at V and 4 bases at J, with 3 bases in the middle. This CDR3 contains 11 residues. Germline CDR1 is SEHNR and CDR2 is FQNEAQ (reference sequence). CDR3 bases read: TGTGCCAGCAGCTTCCTAGAGACC. Protein: CASSFLET. The whole CDR3 sequence reads CASSFLETQYF.

By its share, this clone is medium-sized. CDR3 residues: CASSQERFTSTDTQYF. The sequenced part of the CDR3 DNA is TGTGCCAGCAGCCAAGAACGGTTTACTAGCACAGATACG. This sequence joins TRBV14 and TRBJ2-3; D call uncertain. The read stops 3 residues short of the end of the CDR3; the missing end is completed from the germline J gene. V was shortened by 0 bases and J by 0 bases, with 10 bases between the two germline ends. Germline loops: CDR1 SGHDN, CDR2 FVKESK. The CDR3 length is 16 residues.

This clone showed up just a few times. The CDR3 extends 3 residues past the end of the read, so its final part is completed from the germline J gene. The V call is TRBV7-9, the J call TRBJ2-1, with a weak D call TRBD1 (5 bases). Germline values: CDR1 SEHNR, CDR2 FQNEAQ (reference sequence). V lost 4 bases and J lost 9, with 7 bases in between. CDR3 length: 11 residues. The CDR3 loop is CASSYDSEQFF. The sequenced CDR3 bases are TGTGCCAGCAGCTACGACAGTGAG.

Only a few counts were recorded for this clone. The read ends 3 residues early relative to the CDR3; the germline J gene fills the gap. The rearrangement joins TRBV7-6 to TRBJ2-1, with 8 bases identical to TRBD2. V was pared by 4 bases and J by 6 bases, with 8 bases of the junction left unmatched. The CDR3 length is 15 residues. Germline V gives CDR1 SGHVS, CDR2 FNYEAQ. CDR3 DNA (partial): TGTGCCAGCAGCTGGAGAGCGGGAGCCGGCAATGAG. Its translation: CASSWRAGAGNE. The entire CDR3 protein is CASSWRAGAGNEQFF.

In its sample, this clone was seen a few times. The missing CDR3 end, 3 residues past where the read stops, is filled in from the germline J gene. V gene TRBV18 combines with J gene TRBJ1-4; 7 bases agree with TRBD1. The germline V gene encodes CDR1 KGHSH and CDR2 LQKENI. The CDR3 has 13 residues. Losses at the gene ends were 4 bases for V and 7 bases for J; bases not matched to a gene: 3. Here the CDR3 reads CASSLRQGEKLFF. CDR3 DNA, as far as it was read: TGTGCCAGCTCACTCCGACAGGGTGAAAAA. The full variable domain, rest sourced from reference TRBV18 and TRBJ1-4, is NAGVMQNPRHLVRRRGQEARLRCSPMKGHSHVYWYRQLPEEGLKFMVYLQKENIIDESGMPKERFSAEFPKEGPSILRIQQVVRGDSAAYFCASSLRQGEKLFFGSGTQLSVL.

As to this clone: The missing CDR3 end, 3 residues past where the read stops, is filled in from the germline J gene. The gene calls are TRBV7-8 and TRBJ2-7; 7 bases align to TRBD2. The V and J ends lost 6 bases and 5 bases, in that order; junction bases with no gene match: 7. This CDR3 has 13 amino acids. Germline CDR1 is SGHVS and CDR2 is FQNEAQ. The DNA read from the CDR3 is TGTGCCAGCAGTCGGGGGGTTTTGGACGAG. Amino acid sequence: CASSRGVLDE. The full-length CDR3 reads as CASSRGVLDEQYF.

With respect to this clone: The read ends 3 residues early relative to the CDR3; the germline J gene fills the gap. The V and J genes are TRBV29-1 and TRBJ2-7; D might be TRBD2 (5 bases). The CDR3 has 11 residues. The germline V and J ends were trimmed by 4 bases and 3 bases, with 7 bases remaining between them. The V gene's germline CDR1 is SQVTM and CDR2 ANQGSEA. This chain's CDR3 is CSVASSYEQYF. The covered CDR3 bases are TGCAGCGTTGCTAGCAGCTACGAG.

This clone was seen a handful of times. The sequence runs out 3 residues before the end of the CDR3; the remainder is reconstructed from the germline J gene. The chain carries TRBV7-8 and TRBJ2-3, with TRBD1 as a possible D gene (5 bases). Trimming removed 1 base from V and 0 bases from J, with 17 bases in between. Germline-derived CDR1 and CDR2 are SGHVS and FQNEAQ. The CDR3 runs 18 residues. The CDR3 sequence is CASSLGFLQGPSTDTQYF. The CDR3 bases that were read are TGTGCCAGCAGCTTAGGGTTTCTCCAGGGCCCTAGCACAGATACG. Looking up the rest from reference TRBV7-8 and TRBJ2-3 gives the full variable domain: GAGVSQSPRYKVAKRGQDVALRCDPISGHVSLFWYQQALGQGPEFLTYFQNEAQLDKSGLPSDRFFAERPEGSVSTLKIQRTQQEDSAVYLCASSLGFLQGPSTDTQYFGPGTRLTVL.

The table lists this clone with a few counts. The read terminates 3 residues before the CDR3 end, so the remaining end is supplied by the germline J gene. This chain joins TRBV18 and TRBJ1-5; TRBD1 matches 7 bases. Germline CDR1 KGHSH, CDR2 LQKENI. Trimming at V came to 6 bases and at J to 6 bases, leaving 11 bases not matched to a gene. There are 15 residues in the CDR3. The part of the CDR3 DNA that was read is TGTGCCAGCTCTCGCCAGGAGGGGGCCAGTCAGCCC. Its protein product is CASSRQEGASQP. Given in full, the CDR3 is CASSRQEGASQPQHF.